These 10 T cell receptor beta chains were all obtained from the same sample, sequenced in a study of T-cell memory formation after mild COVID-19. TCRdb itself ran the 5' RACE reads through MiXCR, one entry per CDR3 protein. The repertoire holds roughly 40,000 distinct CDR3 sequences, with roughly 7% as singletons. The sequenced sample consisted of PBMCs or a T cell subset sorted from them (not recorded which). The receptor source for this set is an adult who had mild COVID-19 (a few samples of this study predate the infection). Cell type and time point are not known.

This clonotype was recorded many times. The CDR3 nucleotides read TGTGCCAGTAGTATCCTCACGACAGGCATGAACACTGAAGCTTTCTTT. Translating gives CASSILTTGMNTEAFF. The chain joins TRBV19 to TRBJ1-1, with TRBD1 as a possible D gene (6 bases). In germline, CDR1 is LNHDA, CDR2 SQIVND (reference sequence). This CDR3 has 16 residues. V was pared by 3 bases and J by 0 bases, with 14 bases between.

The genes are TRBV12-3 or TRBV12-4 and TRBJ1-4; no definite D call. CDR3 length: 14 residues. Trimming removed 1 base from V and 4 bases from J, with 7 bases in between. CDR3 sequence (DNA): TGTGCCAGCAGTTTAGGGGCCGATAATGAAAAACTGTTTTTT. Protein product: CASSLGADNEKLFF.

This clonotype appeared many times. J is TRBJ2-2 and V is TRBV11-2, with D perhaps matching TRBD2 (6 bases). The CDR3 extends over 16 amino acids. The V end lost 1 base, the J end lost 1 base, and 10 bases lay between the germline ends. Germline V gene data show CDR1 as SGHAT and CDR2 as FQNNGV. The CDR3 protein is CASSLVRRGNTGELFF. CDR3 DNA sequence: TGTGCCAGCAGCTTAGTAAGGAGGGGGAACACCGGGGAGCTGTTTTTT.

This clonotype was seen more than once but under ten times. The chain couples TRBV2 to TRBJ2-7; either TRBD1 or TRBD2 may fit D (5 bases each). CDR1 SNHLY and CDR2 FYNNEI come from the germline V gene. V was cut by 11 bases and J by 4 bases, with 21 bases left in between. The CDR3 has 14 residues. CDR3 DNA: TGTGCCTCCCGGGGCCCAACGGGCACGTACGAGCAGTACTTC. Translation: CASRGPTGTYEQYF.

The chain uses TRBV24-1 and TRBJ1-2, with D uncertain. V was pared by 4 bases and J by 0 bases, with 8 bases between. CDR1 and CDR2 from the germline V gene are KGHDR and SFDVKD. CDR3 length: 14 amino acids. The CDR3 sequence: CATSDSITNYGYTF. Written as DNA, the CDR3 is TGTGCCACCAGTGACTCGATCACTAACTATGGCTACACCTTC.

V gene TRBV20-1 combines with J gene TRBJ2-1, with 10 nucleotides matching TRBD1. This CDR3 is 15 amino acids long. From germline, CDR1 is DFQATT and CDR2 SNEGSKA (reference sequence). Losses at the gene ends were 3 bases for V and 7 bases for J; bases not matched to a gene: 9. CDR3: CSARWGQGNLNEQFF. The CDR3 DNA is TGCAGTGCTAGGTGGGGACAGGGGAACCTAAATGAGCAGTTCTTC.

The chain's CDR3 is CSAKGDSSNEKLFF. The CDR3 DNA reads as TGCAGTGCTAAGGGGGACAGCAGTAATGAAAAACTGTTTTTT. The chain employs TRBV20-1 and TRBJ1-4; 7 bases map to TRBD1. Trimming removed 4 bases from V and 4 bases from J; junction bases left unmatched: 6. Germline loops: CDR1 DFQATT, CDR2 SNEGSKA (reference sequence). The CDR3 consists of 14 residues.

In this sample, this clonotype turned up many times. This rearrangement joins TRBV27 to TRBJ2-2, with 7 bases identical to TRBD2. Trimming at V came to 4 bases and at J to 5 bases, leaving 4 bases not matched to a gene. The V gene's germline CDR1 is MNHEY and CDR2 SMNVEV (reference sequence). The CDR3 is 14 residues long. Written as DNA, the CDR3 is TGTGCCAGCAGTTGGGGGAGGGCAACCGGGGAGCTGTTTTTT. Translating gives CASSWGRATGELFF.

This clonotype was detected many times. The genes are TRBV20-1 and TRBJ2-3; 8 bases map to TRBD2. The CDR3 spans 14 residues. V dropped 4 bases and J dropped 11; count of bases not matched to a gene: 14. CDR1 and CDR2 from the germline V gene are DFQATT and SNEGSKA (reference sequence). CDR3 coding DNA: TGCAGTGCTACAGATTACCTAGGGACTAGTTTGCAGTATTTT. Protein product: CSATDYLGTSLQYF.

This clonotype was recorded many times. The V gene is TRBV7-8, the J gene TRBJ1-5, with a tentative D call TRBD1 (5 bases). This CDR3 is 13 amino acids long. Germline CDR1 SGHVS, CDR2 FQNEAQ. V was shortened by 1 base and J by 7 bases, with 8 bases between the two germline ends. In DNA, the CDR3 is TGTGCCAGCAGCTTAGGACAGCAACAGCCCCAGCATTTT. It translates to CASSLGQQQPQHF.